Shown below are 19 T cell receptor beta chains from a single sample sequenced in a study of human T cells and chemical hapten exposure. Time point specified: pre-sensitization, week 0. This sample's treatment: therapeutic diphenylcyclopropenone sensitization with weekly scalp DPC. TCRdb ran MiXCR on the RACE reads and lists one entry per CDR3 protein. Of around 200,000 distinct CDR3 sequences listed, 30% are singletons. The sequences come from whole blood, collected in connection with sensitization to the hapten diphenylcyclopropenone (DPC). Receptors were obtained from a woman aged 25 to 39 with alopecia areata. Some clones in this sample may be carry-over from other donors' samples.

The chain couples TRBV28 to TRBJ1-1; no definite D call. This CDR3 has 14 amino acids. CDR1 is MDHEN and CDR2 is SYDVKM in the germline V gene. The V and J ends lost 5 bases and 3 bases respectively, with 13 bases between them. In nucleotides, the CDR3 is TGTGCCAGCAGTCCGGGCCTTGGGGACACTGAAGCTTTCTTT. Translating gives CASSPGLGDTEAFF.

This clonotype has only one observation. The chain combines TRBV12-3 or TRBV12-4 with TRBJ2-7, with 9 bases fitting TRBD2. The CDR3 length is 15 residues. Trimming at V came to 6 bases and at J to 1 base, leaving 7 bases not matched to a gene. The CDR3 coding sequence is TGTGCCAGCAGCCCGTTCGCGGGGGGGTCCTACGAGCAGTACTTC. Translated, it gives CASSPFAGGSYEQYF.

This clonotype was picked up a small number of times. The CDR3 DNA reads as TGTGCCAGCGGGGGGACGTATCTTGAGCAGTTCTTC. Translating it yields CASGGTYLEQFF. The chain combines TRBV2 with TRBJ2-1, with D tentatively TRBD2 (6 bases). V was pared by 8 bases and J by 9 bases, with 14 bases between. This CDR3 contains 12 residues. Germline V gene data show CDR1 as SNHLY and CDR2 as FYNNEI.

This clonotype has a handful of counts. The chain carries TRBV6-2 or TRBV6-3 and TRBJ1-1; 8 bases are shared with TRBD1. After removal of 6 bases from V and 0 bases from J, the junction contained 9 bases not matched to a gene. CDR3 length: 16 residues. Germline CDR1 MNHEY, CDR2 SVGEGT. CDR3 sequence: CASSAVRTGMNTEAFF. In DNA form, the CDR3 reads TGTGCCAGCAGCGCCGTAAGGACAGGGATGAACACTGAAGCTTTCTTT.

This clonotype is a singleton in its sample. The chain recombines TRBV3-1 with TRBJ1-3, with D possibly matching TRBD1 (6 bases). V lost 4 bases to trimming and J lost 4 bases, with 11 bases between them. The germline gives CDR1 LGHDT, CDR2 YNNKEL (reference sequence). The CDR3 is 14 residues long. The CDR3 nucleotides read TGTGCCAGCAGCCTCAGGGGTTACGGAAACACCATATATTTT. Its protein is CASSLRGYGNTIYF.

In this sample, this clonotype turned up a few times. This chain joins TRBV4-3 and TRBJ2-7; perhaps TRBD2 as D (6 bases). CDR3 length equals 15 residues. Trimming stripped 3 bases from V and 2 bases from J, with 14 bases between. Germline CDR1 reads LGHNA; CDR2 reads YSLEER. The CDR3: CASSHLSGTAYEQYF. The CDR3 DNA sequence: TGCGCCAGCAGCCACCTTAGCGGAACGGCCTACGAGCAGTACTTC.

The chain joins TRBV4-2 to TRBJ1-1, with a weak D call TRBD1 (5 bases). Between the trimmed V and J ends, which lost 0 bases and 5 bases, there was a span of 16 bases. CDR1 and CDR2 from the germline V gene are LGHNA and YNFKEQ. The CDR3 sequence is 16 residues long. The CDR3 sequence: CASSQEGERGGTEAFF. Written as DNA, the CDR3 is TGTGCCAGCAGCCAAGAAGGTGAAAGGGGCGGGACTGAAGCTTTCTTT.

This clonotype was counted between two and nine times. Here the CDR3 reads CASSRRRGSSYNSPLHF. The CDR3 DNA follows: TGTGCCAGCAGCCGCCGACGCGGAAGCTCCTATAATTCACCCCTCCACTTT. The chain carries TRBV27 and TRBJ1-6; D remains ambiguous. V dropped 6 bases and J dropped 0 bases, with 15 bases sitting between them. The CDR3 has 17 residues. Germline V gene data show CDR1 as MNHEY and CDR2 as SMNVEV (reference sequence).

This chain joins TRBV28 and TRBJ1-4, with 7 bases matching TRBD1. This CDR3 is 15 amino acids long. Germline CDR1 reads MDHEN; CDR2 reads SYDVKM. Trimming cost V 6 bases and J 3 bases; bases outside gene matches: 7. CDR3 protein: CASRSNRGPNEKLFF. The CDR3 DNA sequence: TGTGCCAGCAGATCCAACAGGGGCCCTAATGAAAAACTGTTTTTT. Supplemented by reference TRBV28 and TRBJ1-4, the full variable domain reads DVKVTQSSRYLVKRTGEKVFLECVQDMDHENMFWYRQDPGLGLRLIYFSYDVKMKEKGDIPEGYSVSREKKERFSLILESASTNQTSMYLCASRSNRGPNEKLFFGSGTQLSVL.

Only one count was recorded for this clonotype. This chain links TRBV29-1 with TRBJ2-3; D gene ambiguous. This CDR3 has 13 residues. The V gene's germline CDR1 is SQVTM and CDR2 ANQGSEA. V was cut by 4 bases and J by 1 base, with 9 bases left in between. The CDR3 is CSVVGIGTDTQYF. Here the CDR3 DNA reads TGCAGCGTTGTGGGAATTGGCACAGATACGCAGTATTTT.

This clonotype was counted a few times. This chain links TRBV28 with TRBJ1-4; D perhaps matches TRBD1 (5 bases). Germline CDR1 reads MDHEN; CDR2 reads SYDVKM. The germline V and J ends were trimmed by 10 bases and 0 bases, with 12 bases remaining between them. CDR3 length equals 14 residues. CDR3 sequence: CATRGGPTNEKLFF. The DNA of the CDR3 is TGTGCCACCCGTGGGGGTCCAACTAATGAAAAACTGTTTTTT.

This clonotype was detected a few times. This chain links TRBV28 with TRBJ2-3, with D unclear. V was pared by 5 bases and J by 5 bases, with 8 bases between. Germline V CDR1 and CDR2: MDHEN, SYDVKM. This CDR3 is built from 12 residues. CDR3: CASSQTLDTQYF. The CDR3 DNA follows: TGTGCCAGCAGTCAAACCTTAGATACGCAGTATTTT.

This clonotype appeared a few times. V is TRBV20-1 and J is TRBJ2-7; TRBD1 is a possible D gene (6 bases). Trimming stripped 5 bases from V and 0 bases from J, with 11 bases between. The CDR3 totals 13 residues. Germline lookup yields CDR1 DFQATT and CDR2 SNEGSKA (reference sequence). CDR3 in DNA: TGCAGTGCTTACAGGGCCTCCTCCTACGAGCAGTACTTC. This translates into CSAYRASSYEQYF.

This chain uses TRBV19 with TRBJ2-3; D is perhaps TRBD1 or TRBD2 (5 bases each). The CDR3 consists of 16 residues. V gave up 3 bases and J gave up 2 bases, with 15 bases separating them. Germline V gene lookup returns CDR1 LNHDA and CDR2 SQIVND (reference sequence). CDR3 loop: CASSISRGGITDTQYF. The CDR3 coding sequence is TGTGCCAGTAGTATTTCACGGGGCGGTATCACAGATACGCAGTATTTT.

This chain connects TRBV29-1 to TRBJ1-1; TRBD1 is a possible D gene (5 bases). This CDR3 has 14 amino acids. Germline-derived CDR1 and CDR2 are SQVTM and ANQGSEA. Trimming left V 7 bases short and J 3 bases short, with 18 bases between. Written as DNA, the CDR3 is TGCAGCGCTAGGCTTGGGGGGTCGGACACTGAAGCTTTCTTT. Protein: CSARLGGSDTEAFF.

J is TRBJ2-2 and V is TRBV28, with a possible D match to TRBD1 (6 bases). Trimming shortened V by 8 bases and J by 0 bases, and 13 bases separated the two germline ends. Germline lookup yields CDR1 MDHEN and CDR2 SYDVKM. The CDR3 is made up of 15 amino acids. In DNA, the CDR3 is TGTGCCAGCGGGCAGACAGGCGCGAACACCGGGGAGCTGTTTTTT. Amino acids: CASGQTGANTGELFF.

This clonotype was counted only a few times. The V gene is TRBV7-6, the J gene TRBJ2-2, with TRBD1 matching over 9 bases. There are 15 residues in the CDR3. After removal of 1 base from V and 6 bases from J, the junction contained 3 bases not matched to a gene. Germline-derived CDR1 and CDR2 are SGHVS and FNYEAQ. CDR3 in DNA: TGTGCCAGCAGCTTAGGACAGGGGGGCCCCGGGGAGCTGTTTTTT. This encodes CASSLGQGGPGELFF.

Points on this clonotype: The junction and the germline gene differ at one end; a read error may be behind it. The chain couples TRBV7-7 to TRBJ2-2; D unresolved. This CDR3 contains 17 residues. CDR1 SSHAT and CDR2 FNYEAQ come from the germline V gene (reference sequence). CDR3 loop: CASSPQSFALGTGELFF. In DNA form, the CDR3 reads TGTGCTAGCAGCCCCCAGTCCTTTGCCCTTGGGACCGGGGAGCTGTTTTTT. Filled out from reference TRBV7-7 and TRBJ2-2, the complete variable domain reads GAGVSQSPRYKVTKRGQDVTLRCDPISSHATLYWYQQALGQGPEFLTYFNYEAQPDKSGLPSDRFSAERPEGSISTLTIQRTEQRDSAMYRCASSPQSFALGTGELFFGEGSRLTVL.

This clonotype was seen ten or more times. V is TRBV12-3 or TRBV12-4 and J is TRBJ2-2; tentative D call: TRBD1 (5 bases). The ends were cut back, 2 bases at V and 8 bases at J, with 18 bases in the middle. The CDR3 is made up of 16 amino acids. DNA of the CDR3: TGTGCCAGCAGTTTAATTCAGGGATACATTGAAGGGGAGCTGTTTTTT. Its protein is CASSLIQGYIEGELFF.